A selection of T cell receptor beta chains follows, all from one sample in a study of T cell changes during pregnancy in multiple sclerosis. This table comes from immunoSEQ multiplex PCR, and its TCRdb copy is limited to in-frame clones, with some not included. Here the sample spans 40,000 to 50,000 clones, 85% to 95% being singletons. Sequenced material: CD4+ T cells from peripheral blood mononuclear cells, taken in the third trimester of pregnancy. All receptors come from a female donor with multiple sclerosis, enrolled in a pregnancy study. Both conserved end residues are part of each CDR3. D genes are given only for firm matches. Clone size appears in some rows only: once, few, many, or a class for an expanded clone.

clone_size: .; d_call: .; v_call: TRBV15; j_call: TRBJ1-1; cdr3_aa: CATSRGRPMNTEAFF; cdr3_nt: TGTGCCACCAGCAGAGGCAGGCCCATGAACACTGAAGCTTTCTTT
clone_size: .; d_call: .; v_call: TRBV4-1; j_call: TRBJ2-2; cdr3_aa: CASYTRQETNTGELFF; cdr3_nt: TGCGCCAGCTATACTCGACAGGAAACGAACACCGGGGAGCTGTTTTTT
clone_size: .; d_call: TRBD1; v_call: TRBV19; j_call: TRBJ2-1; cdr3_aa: CASSPGQGYNEQFF; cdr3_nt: TGTGCCAGTAGCCCGGGACAGGGTTACAATGAGCAGTTCTTC
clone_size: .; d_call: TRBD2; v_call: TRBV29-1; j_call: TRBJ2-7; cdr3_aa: CSAMGGSGTYEQYF; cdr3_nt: TGCAGCGCCATGGGAGGGTCCGGTACCTACGAGCAGTACTTC
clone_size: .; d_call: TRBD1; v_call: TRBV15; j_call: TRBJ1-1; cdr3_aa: CATSVLPGQGAQAFF; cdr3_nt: TGTGCCACCAGCGTTTTACCGGGACAGGGGGCGCAAGCTTTCTTT
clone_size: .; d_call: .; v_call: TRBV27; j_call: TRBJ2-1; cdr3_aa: CASRLRTTYNEQFF; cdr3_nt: TGTGCCAGCAGGCTGAGGACTACCTACAATGAGCAGTTCTTC
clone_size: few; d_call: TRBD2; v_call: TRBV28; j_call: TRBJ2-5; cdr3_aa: CASTPHRLAGVGGETQYF; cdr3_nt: TGTGCCAGCACCCCCCACAGACTAGCGGGAGTGGGAGGAGAGACCCAGTACTTC
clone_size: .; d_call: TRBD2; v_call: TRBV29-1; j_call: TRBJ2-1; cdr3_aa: CSAGTSGVGEQFF; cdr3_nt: TGCAGCGCTGGGACTAGTGGCGTTGGTGAGCAGTTCTTC
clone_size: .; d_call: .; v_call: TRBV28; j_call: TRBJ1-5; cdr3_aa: CASSLNRDRPQHF; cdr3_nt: TGTGCCAGCAGTTTAAACAGGGATCGGCCCCAGCATTTT
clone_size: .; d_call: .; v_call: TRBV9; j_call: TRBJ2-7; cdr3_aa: CASSVVSDSRGEQYF; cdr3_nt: TGTGCCAGCAGCGTAGTAAGTGACAGTCGGGGGGAGCAGTACTTC
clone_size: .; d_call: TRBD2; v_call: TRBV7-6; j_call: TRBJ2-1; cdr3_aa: CASSLAANGGAGKEQFF; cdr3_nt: TGTGCCAGCAGCTTAGCAGCTAACGGGGGGGCGGGTAAGGAGCAGTTCTTC
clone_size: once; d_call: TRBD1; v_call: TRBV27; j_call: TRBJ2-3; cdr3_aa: CASSSTGQSTDTQYF; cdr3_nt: TGTGCCAGCAGCTCCACGGGACAGAGCACAGATACGCAGTATTTT
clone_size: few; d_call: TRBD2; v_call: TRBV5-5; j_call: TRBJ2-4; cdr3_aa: CASSLGLAGGLNIQYF; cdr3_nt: TGTGCCAGCAGCTTGGGGCTAGCGGGGGGATTAAACATTCAGTACTTC
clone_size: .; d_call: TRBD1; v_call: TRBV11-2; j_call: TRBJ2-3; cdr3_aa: CASSLSTGADTQYF; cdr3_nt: TGTGCCAGCAGCTTGAGTACAGGGGCAGATACGCAGTATTTT
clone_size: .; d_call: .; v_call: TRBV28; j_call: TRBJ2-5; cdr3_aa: CASRPSGVRETQYF; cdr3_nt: TGTGCCAGCAGGCCCAGCGGAGTGAGAGAGACCCAGTACTTC
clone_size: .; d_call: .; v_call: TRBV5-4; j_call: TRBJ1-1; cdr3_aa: CASSPGLTLNTEAFF; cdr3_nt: TGTGCCAGCAGCCCGGGACTGACCCTGAACACTGAAGCTTTCTTT